These 26 T cell receptor beta chains share one sample of origin, sequenced in a study of T cells after yellow fever vaccination. TCRdb independently ran MiXCR on the 5' RACE reads; one entry per CDR3 protein. The table lists 110,000 to 150,000 distinct CDR3 sequences, approximately 6.6% of them singletons, with more than 0.6% in the top ten. This material consisted of CD4+ T cells sorted from PBMCs, taken 10 days after the yellow fever booster vaccination. The receptors come from a man younger than 40 who received the YFV17D yellow fever vaccine.

In its sample, this clonotype was seen many times. The V gene is TRBV5-5, the J gene TRBJ2-3; D is possibly TRBD1 or TRBD2 (5 bases each). The CDR3 extends over 16 amino acids. V lost 4 bases to trimming and J lost 0 bases, with 15 bases between them. Germline-derived CDR1 and CDR2 are SGHKS and YYEKEE (reference sequence). The CDR3 reads CASSPDSGTSTDTQYF. In DNA form, the CDR3 reads TGTGCCAGCAGCCCCGACAGCGGAACTAGCACAGATACGCAGTATTTT.

This clonotype was counted many times. The chain carries TRBV6-2 or TRBV6-3 and TRBJ2-3; 8 nucleotides line up with TRBD2. Germline V lookup: CDR1 MNHEY, CDR2 SVGEGT. The trim removed 6 bases at V and 2 bases at J, leaving 10 bases unmatched. This CDR3 is 16 amino acids long. CDR3 loop: CASSPSRSGTTDTQYF. The DNA of the CDR3 is TGTGCCAGCAGCCCCTCCCGTAGCGGGACCACAGATACGCAGTATTTT.

This clonotype was seen many times. The chain links TRBV5-4 to TRBJ2-7; D might be TRBD2 (6 bases). This CDR3 region has 12 residues. V was clipped by 0 bases and J by 7 bases, with 8 bases between them. CDR1 SGHNT and CDR2 YYREEE come from the germline V gene (reference sequence). CDR3 protein: CASSLDGGEQYF. CDR3 sequence (DNA): TGTGCCAGCAGCTTGGACGGGGGTGAGCAGTACTTC.

This clonotype showed up many times. The chain joins TRBV7-6 to TRBJ2-1; the D is unclear. Germline CDR1 is SGHVS and CDR2 is FNYEAQ. The CDR3 length is 13 residues. Trimming shortened V by 6 bases and J by 4 bases, and 10 bases separated the two germline ends. Written as DNA, the CDR3 is TGTGCCAGCAGTCGCGGAAAATACAATGAGCAGTTCTTC. Protein product: CASSRGKYNEQFF.

The table lists this clonotype with many counts. The rearrangement joins TRBV20-1 to TRBJ2-7, with 12 bases identical to TRBD2. This CDR3 has 14 amino acids. Germline assignment: CDR1 DFQATT and CDR2 SNEGSKA (reference sequence). J was trimmed by 2 bases and V by 3 bases; bases with no gene match: 2. CDR3 coding DNA: TGCAGTGCTAGGAGACTAGCGGGGGCCTACGAGCAGTACTTC. Translation gives CSARRLAGAYEQYF.

This sequence joins TRBV3-1 and TRBJ2-1; maybe TRBD2 (6 bases). V dropped 4 bases and J dropped 8 bases, with 18 bases sitting between them. Germline-derived CDR1 and CDR2 are LGHDT and YNNKEL (reference sequence). This CDR3 is built from 15 residues. The CDR3 here is CASSPLRGTSYEQFF. CDR3 sequence (DNA): TGTGCCAGCAGCCCCCTGCGGGGTACTAGCTATGAGCAGTTCTTC.

This clonotype was found many times. The chain couples TRBV5-8 to TRBJ2-1; TRBD2 aligns across 8 bases. CDR1 and CDR2 from the germline V gene are SGHTS and YDEGEE. The CDR3 extends over 16 amino acids. V lost 0 bases to trimming and J lost 6 bases; unmatched junction nucleotides: 8. CDR3 DNA sequence: TGTGCCAGCAGCTTGGGAGCGGCGGGAGGATTCAATGAGCAGTTCTTC. It is translated as CASSLGAAGGFNEQFF.

This clonotype was counted many times. The rearrangement uses TRBV11-2 and TRBJ2-1; 10 bases align to TRBD2. Trimming cost V 0 bases and J 4 bases; bases outside gene matches: 3. CDR1 is SGHAT and CDR2 is FQNNGV in the germline V gene. The CDR3 is made up of 16 amino acids. CDR3 nucleotide sequence: TGTGCCAGCAGCTTAGAACGGACTAGCGGATACAATGAGCAGTTCTTC. Its protein product is CASSLERTSGYNEQFF.

This clonotype was picked up many times. This rearrangement joins TRBV5-1 to TRBJ1-1; D unclear. The V end was cut by 3 bases, the J end by 1 base, with 16 bases between. This CDR3 is 16 amino acids long. CDR1 and CDR2 from the germline V gene are SGHRS and YFSETQ. The CDR3 DNA is TGCGCCAGCAGCTCCGGCCCCCCCTTGGGGAACACTGAAGCTTTCTTT. Translation: CASSSGPPLGNTEAFF.

Ten or more counts support this clonotype. The chain uses TRBV7-9 and TRBJ2-5; D tentatively fits TRBD1 or TRBD2 (5 bases each). Germline V gives CDR1 SEHNR, CDR2 FQNEAQ (reference sequence). V dropped 6 bases and J dropped 1 base, with 18 bases sitting between them. This CDR3 is built from 16 residues. The CDR3: CASSQGTHGIQETQYF. The CDR3, as DNA: TGTGCCAGCAGTCAAGGGACCCACGGGATCCAAGAGACCCAGTACTTC.

This clonotype was recorded many times. The genes are TRBV2 and TRBJ2-1; 12 nucleotides line up with TRBD2. In germline, CDR1 is SNHLY, CDR2 FYNNEI. The CDR3 contains 18 residues. J gave up 4 bases and V 6 bases, and 13 bases lay outside the gene matches. CDR3 DNA: TGTGCCAGCAGCCCTAGCGGGAGGGAGGGGAGGTCATACAATGAGCAGTTCTTC. Protein product: CASSPSGREGRSYNEQFF.

In this sample, this clonotype turned up many times. The V gene is TRBV7-2, the J gene TRBJ2-7; TRBD2 agrees at 7 bases. Looked up from germline, CDR1 is SGHTA and CDR2 is FQGNSA. V trimming: 4 bases; J trimming: 2 bases; junction bases outside the gene matches: 5. The CDR3 is 14 residues long. This CDR3 is CASSSGGGPYEQYF. The CDR3 DNA reads as TGTGCCAGCAGCTCTGGGGGAGGGCCCTACGAGCAGTACTTC.

This clonotype has at least ten counts. The chain recombines TRBV5-1 with TRBJ2-7; the match to TRBD2 covers 8 bases. This CDR3 spans 15 amino acids. CDR1 and CDR2 from the germline V gene are SGHRS and YFSETQ. J was trimmed by 2 bases and V by 5 bases; bases with no gene match: 9. CDR3 sequence reads: CASRASGSLPYEQYF. In DNA, the CDR3 is TGCGCCAGCAGGGCGAGCGGGAGTCTACCCTACGAGCAGTACTTC. Based on the CDR3 plus reference TRBV5-1 and TRBJ2-7, the full variable domain is KAGVTQTPRYLIKTRGQQVTLSCSPISGHRSVSWYQQTPGQGLQFLFEYFSETQRNKGNFPGRFSGRQFSNSRSEMNVSTLELGDSALYLCASRASGSLPYEQYFGPGTRLTVT.

The gene calls are TRBV28 and TRBJ2-2, with 13 nucleotides matching TRBD2. The germline V gene encodes CDR1 MDHEN and CDR2 SYDVKM. There are 16 residues in the CDR3. Trimming cost V 4 bases and J 7 bases; bases outside gene matches: 6. CDR3 nucleotide sequence: TGTGCCAGCAGTTCCACTGGACTAGCGGGAGACGGGGAGCTGTTTTTT. Translated: CASSSTGLAGDGELFF.

The table lists this clonotype with many counts. The chain combines TRBV10-3 with TRBJ2-1; 9 bases match TRBD2. Germline V lookup: CDR1 ENHRY, CDR2 SYGVKD. Unmatched junction bases numbered 3, after V lost 6 bases and J lost 6 bases. The CDR3 loop spans 13 amino acids. CDR3 sequence: CAIRLTSGNEQFF. The DNA of the CDR3 is TGTGCCATCAGACTGACTAGCGGCAATGAGCAGTTCTTC.

This clonotype was found many times. The rearrangement links TRBV7-9 to TRBJ2-6; D uncertain. Germline V gene lookup returns CDR1 SEHNR and CDR2 FQNEAQ (reference sequence). The CDR3 has 13 amino acids. With 5 bases removed from V and 4 bases from J, the gap between germline ends came to 6 bases. The CDR3 loop is CASSLGGANVLTF. CDR3 coding DNA: TGTGCCAGCAGCCTAGGAGGGGCCAACGTCCTGACTTTC.

About this clonotype: A read error is possible here, since a much larger clone lies one base away. V and J are TRBV7-3 and TRBJ2-7; 9 bases map to TRBD2. The length of the CDR3 is 15 residues. The V gene's germline CDR1 is SGHTA and CDR2 FQGTGA. DNA of the CDR3: TGTGCCAGGAGCTTAGGACTAGCGAGCTCCTACGAGCAGTACTTC. It encodes CARSLGLASSYEQYF.

This clonotype was detected many times. The rearrangement uses TRBV20-1 and TRBJ2-3, with 12 bases fitting TRBD2. V was clipped by 3 bases and J by 5 bases; unmatched bases: 12. Germline V gene sequence: CDR1 DFQATT, CDR2 SNEGSKA (reference sequence). The CDR3 covers 17 residues. CDR3 region: CSASQPLAGGPKDTQYF. For the CDR3, the DNA is TGCAGTGCTAGCCAACCCCTAGCGGGAGGGCCGAAAGATACGCAGTATTTT.

This clonotype was detected many times. The genes are TRBV25-1 and TRBJ2-7, with 8 positions matching TRBD1. CDR1 and CDR2 (germline): MGHDK, SYGVNS. V shed 8 bases, J shed 6 bases, and the junction held 6 bases outside the gene matches. The CDR3 has 12 amino acids. The CDR3 DNA is TGTGCCAGCCGGGACAGGCAAGTCGAGCAGTACTTC. Translating it yields CASRDRQVEQYF.

This chain connects TRBV5-4 to TRBJ2-3, with D unresolved. This CDR3 has 15 residues. Trimming stripped 5 bases from V and 0 bases from J, with 13 bases between. Germline values: CDR1 SGHNT, CDR2 YYREEE (reference sequence). Here the CDR3 reads CASSYWAVSTDTQYF. The CDR3 nucleotides read TGTGCCAGCAGTTACTGGGCAGTCAGCACAGATACGCAGTATTTT.

The table lists this clonotype with many counts. The rearrangement links TRBV30 to TRBJ2-1; D possibly matches TRBD1 or TRBD2 (5 bases each). V shed 5 bases and J shed 16 bases, with 15 bases lying between them. The CDR3 has 10 amino acids. CDR1 and CDR2 (germline): GTSNPN, SVGIG (reference sequence). In DNA, the CDR3 is TGTGCCTGGGAGCGAGGGGTGATTTTCTTC. This sequence encodes CAWERGVIFF.

This clonotype has at least ten counts. The rearrangement joins TRBV24-1 to TRBJ2-3, with 9 nucleotides matching TRBD1. This CDR3 contains 17 residues. J gave up 1 base and V 0 bases, and 4 bases lay outside the gene matches. Looked up from germline, CDR1 is KGHDR and CDR2 is SFDVKD. The CDR3 DNA reads TGTGCCACCAGTGATTTGCAGCGGACAGGGGGCACAGATACGCAGTATTTT. The encoded protein is CATSDLQRTGGTDTQYF.

There are a few counts of this clonotype. The genes are TRBV6-5 and TRBJ2-5, with D perhaps matching TRBD2 (5 bases). Trimming left V 0 bases short and J 5 bases short, with 10 bases between. CDR1 and CDR2 from the germline V gene are MNHEY and SVGAGI. This CDR3 is 14 amino acids long. In DNA form, the CDR3 reads TGTGCCAGCAGTTACTCGAGAGGGAAGGAGACCCAGTACTTC. This gives the protein CASSYSRGKETQYF.

This chain uses TRBV7-6 with TRBJ2-7, with 9 bases identical to TRBD2. The CDR3 consists of 16 residues. With V trimmed by 4 bases and J by 3 bases, 10 bases remained unmatched. Per germline, CDR1 SGHVS and CDR2 FNYEAQ. CDR3 protein: CASSSLAGGGFYEQYF. Written as DNA, the CDR3 is TGTGCCAGCAGCTCCCTGGCGGGAGGGGGATTCTACGAGCAGTACTTC. Filled out from reference TRBV7-6 and TRBJ2-7, the complete variable domain reads GAGVSQSPRYKVTKRGQDVALRCDPISGHVSLYWYRQALGQGPEFLTYFNYEAQQDKSGLPNDRFSAERPEGSISTLTIQRTEQRDSAMYRCASSSLAGGGFYEQYFGPGTRLTVT.

This sequence joins TRBV6-5 and TRBJ2-7, with D possibly being TRBD1 (6 bases). The germline V gene encodes CDR1 MNHEY and CDR2 SVGAGI. The CDR3 length is 14 residues. Trimming removed 0 bases from V and 6 bases from J, with 12 bases in between. The CDR3 bases are TGTGCCAGCAGTTACTCTGAGACAGGTCTCGAGCAGTACTTC. This codes for CASSYSETGLEQYF.

This clonotype showed up just a few times. The chain is built from TRBV28 and TRBJ2-7; 8 nucleotides match TRBD2. With 2 bases clipped from V and 2 bases from J, the junction kept 2 bases outside the gene matches. Germline assignment: CDR1 MDHEN and CDR2 SYDVKM. This CDR3 spans 14 amino acids. The CDR3, as DNA: TGTGCCAGCAGTTTAAGCGGGAGTACCTACGAGCAGTACTTC. Its translation is CASSLSGSTYEQYF.